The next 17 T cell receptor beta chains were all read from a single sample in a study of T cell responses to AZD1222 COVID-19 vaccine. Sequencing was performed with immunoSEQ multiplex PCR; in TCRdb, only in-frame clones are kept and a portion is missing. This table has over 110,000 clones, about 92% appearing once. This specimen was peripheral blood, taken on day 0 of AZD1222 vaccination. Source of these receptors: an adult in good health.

CDR3 protein: CASSIDYETGGSANTGELFF. The CDR3 region has the DNA TGTGCCAGTAGTATAGATTATGAAACAGGGGGAAGCGCGAACACCGGGGAGCTGTTTTTT. This rearrangement joins TRBV19 to TRBJ2-2, with TRBD1 matching over 8 bases. V trimming: 0 bases; J trimming: 0 bases; junction bases outside the gene matches: 12. Germline V gene data show CDR1 as LNHDA and CDR2 as SQIVND (reference sequence). The CDR3 has 20 residues.

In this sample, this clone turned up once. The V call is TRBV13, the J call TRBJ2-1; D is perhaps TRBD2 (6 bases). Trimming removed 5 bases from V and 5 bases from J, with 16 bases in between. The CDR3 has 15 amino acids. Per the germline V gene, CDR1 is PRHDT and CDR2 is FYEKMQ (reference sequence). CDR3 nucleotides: TGTGCCAGCAGCCGTGACCGGGACTGGAACAATGAGCAGTTCTTC. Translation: CASSRDRDWNNEQFF.

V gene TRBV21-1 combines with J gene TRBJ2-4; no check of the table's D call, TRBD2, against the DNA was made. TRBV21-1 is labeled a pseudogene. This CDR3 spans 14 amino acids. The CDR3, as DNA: TGTGCCAGCAGCCTCCAGAGGGATCGGGACATTCAGTACTTC. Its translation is CASSLQRDRDIQYF.

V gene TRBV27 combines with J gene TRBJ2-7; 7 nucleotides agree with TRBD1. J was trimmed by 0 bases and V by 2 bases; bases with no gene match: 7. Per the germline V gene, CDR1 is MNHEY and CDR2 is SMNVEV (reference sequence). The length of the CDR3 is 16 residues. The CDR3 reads CASSLRYGQASYEQYF. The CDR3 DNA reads TGTGCCAGCAGTTTACGGTATGGACAGGCCTCCTACGAGCAGTACTTC.

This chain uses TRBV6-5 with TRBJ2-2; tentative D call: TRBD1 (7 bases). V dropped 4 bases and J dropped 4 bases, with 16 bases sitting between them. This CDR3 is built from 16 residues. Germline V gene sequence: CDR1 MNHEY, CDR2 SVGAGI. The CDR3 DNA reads TGTGCCAGCAGTTTCAGGGGGGTAGGAGGCACCGGGGAGCTGTTTTTT. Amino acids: CASSFRGVGGTGELFF.

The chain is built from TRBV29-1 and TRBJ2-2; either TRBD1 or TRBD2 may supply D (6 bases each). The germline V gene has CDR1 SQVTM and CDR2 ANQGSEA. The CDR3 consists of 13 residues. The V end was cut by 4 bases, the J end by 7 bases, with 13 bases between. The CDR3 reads CSVVRGQGGELFF. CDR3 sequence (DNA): TGCAGCGTTGTACGGGGGCAGGGCGGGGAGCTGTTTTTT.

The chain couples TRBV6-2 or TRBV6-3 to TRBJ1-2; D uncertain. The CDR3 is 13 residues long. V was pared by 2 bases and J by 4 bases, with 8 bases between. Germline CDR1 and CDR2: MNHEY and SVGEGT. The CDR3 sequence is CASSYIHVYGYTF. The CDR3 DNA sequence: TGTGCCAGCAGTTACATTCACGTCTATGGCTACACCTTC.

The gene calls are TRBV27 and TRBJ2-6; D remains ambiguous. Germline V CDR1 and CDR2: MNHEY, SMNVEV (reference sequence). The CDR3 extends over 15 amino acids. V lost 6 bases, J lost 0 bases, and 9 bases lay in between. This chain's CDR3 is CASRTPSSGANVLTF. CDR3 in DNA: TGTGCCAGCAGGACTCCGAGCTCTGGGGCCAACGTCCTGACTTTC.

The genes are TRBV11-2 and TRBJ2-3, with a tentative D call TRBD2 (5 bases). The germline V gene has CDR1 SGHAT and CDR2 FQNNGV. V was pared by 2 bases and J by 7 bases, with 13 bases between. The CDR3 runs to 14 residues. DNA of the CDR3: TGTGCCAGCAGCTTACCCCGGACTGCCAATACGCAGTATTTT. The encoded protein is CASSLPRTANTQYF.

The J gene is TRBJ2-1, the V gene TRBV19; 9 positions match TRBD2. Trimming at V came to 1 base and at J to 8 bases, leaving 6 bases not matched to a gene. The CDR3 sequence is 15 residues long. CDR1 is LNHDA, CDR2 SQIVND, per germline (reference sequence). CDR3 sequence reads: CASSIASLAGHEQFF. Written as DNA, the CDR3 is TGTGCCAGTAGTATAGCTTCGCTAGCGGGACATGAGCAGTTCTTC.

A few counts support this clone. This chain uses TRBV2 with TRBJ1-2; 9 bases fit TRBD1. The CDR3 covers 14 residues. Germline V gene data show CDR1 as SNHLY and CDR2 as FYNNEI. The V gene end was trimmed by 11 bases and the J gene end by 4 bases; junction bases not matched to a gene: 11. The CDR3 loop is CAGASGTGLYGYTF. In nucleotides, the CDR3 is TGTGCCGGGGCCTCCGGGACAGGGCTCTATGGCTACACCTTC.

The CDR3 reads CAISEGYSPQETQYF. CDR3 sequence (DNA): TGTGCCATCAGTGAGGGGTACTCCCCTCAAGAGACCCAGTACTTC. The V gene is TRBV10-3, the J gene TRBJ2-5, with no clear D. Germline V gene data show CDR1 as ENHRY and CDR2 as SYGVKD. The V end was cut by 2 bases, the J end by 2 bases, with 12 bases between. CDR3 size: 15 residues.

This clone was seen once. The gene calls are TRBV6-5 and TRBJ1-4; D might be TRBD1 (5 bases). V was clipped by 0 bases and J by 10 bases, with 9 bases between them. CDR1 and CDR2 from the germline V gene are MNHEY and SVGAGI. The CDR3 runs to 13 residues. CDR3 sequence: CASSYSSGGKLFF. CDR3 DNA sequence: TGTGCCAGCAGTTACTCCTCGGGGGGAAAACTGTTTTTT.

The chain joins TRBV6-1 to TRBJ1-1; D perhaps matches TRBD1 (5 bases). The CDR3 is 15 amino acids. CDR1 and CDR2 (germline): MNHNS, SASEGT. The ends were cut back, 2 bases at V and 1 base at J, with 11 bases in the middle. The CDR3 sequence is CASSEIGQGNTEAFF. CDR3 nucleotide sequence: TGTGCCAGCAGTGAAATAGGACAAGGGAACACTGAAGCTTTCTTT.

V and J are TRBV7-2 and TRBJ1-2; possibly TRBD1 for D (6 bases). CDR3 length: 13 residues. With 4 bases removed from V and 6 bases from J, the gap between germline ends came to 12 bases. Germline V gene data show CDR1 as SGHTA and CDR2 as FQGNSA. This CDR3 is CASSYREQNGYTF. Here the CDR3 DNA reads TGTGCCAGCAGCTACAGGGAGCAAAATGGCTACACCTTC.

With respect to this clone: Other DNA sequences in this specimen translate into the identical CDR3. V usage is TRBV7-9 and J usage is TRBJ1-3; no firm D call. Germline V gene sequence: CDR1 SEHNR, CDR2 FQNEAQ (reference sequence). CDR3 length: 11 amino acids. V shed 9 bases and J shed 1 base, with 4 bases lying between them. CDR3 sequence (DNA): TGTGCCAGTTCTTCTGGAAACACCATATATTTT. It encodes CASSSGNTIYF.

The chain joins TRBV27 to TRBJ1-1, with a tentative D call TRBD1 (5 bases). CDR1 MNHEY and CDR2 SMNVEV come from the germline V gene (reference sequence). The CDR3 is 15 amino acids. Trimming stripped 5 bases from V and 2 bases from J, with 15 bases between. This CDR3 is CASSGQGPTNTEAFF. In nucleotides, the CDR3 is TGTGCCAGCAGTGGGCAGGGACCCACTAACACTGAAGCTTTCTTT.